Following are 30 T cell receptor beta chains from one sample sequenced in a study of blood T cells in healthy people across ages (dated by TCRdb to between 2015 and 2016). Receptor libraries were prepared by 5' RACE. For sequencing, an Illumina HiSeq 2500 was employed. The second PCR ran for roughly 7 to 12 cycles and used a J-beta primer mix along with a sample-barcoded 5' primer. TCRdb itself trimmed the public reads at Q25 with fastp, ran MiXCR and retained productive beta chains. Each entry merges the rows of one CDR3 protein and shows their most common DNA and genes. The table for this sample lists roughly 720,000 distinct CDR3 sequences; about 48% of them were counted only once. The biggest ten clones account for approximately 40% of the sample. The sample taken for sequencing was blood. The receptor set was obtained from a man aged 80 or over in good health.

The chain has TRBV7-2 and TRBJ2-5; D perhaps matches TRBD2 (5 bases). This CDR3 has 15 residues. The V gene's germline CDR1 is SGHTA and CDR2 FQGNSA. V was pared by 4 bases and J by 5 bases, with 17 bases between. CDR3 in DNA: TGTGCCAGCAGCTCGCGGTCCTCGGGCGGGGAGACCCAGTACTTC. The encoded protein is CASSSRSSGGETQYF.

This rearrangement joins TRBV15 to TRBJ2-7; a weak D match, TRBD2 (5 bases). The V gene lost 0 bases and the J gene lost 0 bases, with 15 bases spanning the gap. In germline, CDR1 is LNHNV, CDR2 YYDKDF (reference sequence). CDR3 length equals 17 residues. CDR3 sequence (DNA): TGTGCCACCAGCAGAGATCGGGGAAGCGGCAGCTCCTACGAGCAGTACTTC. Protein product: CATSRDRGSGSSYEQYF.

The chain couples TRBV6-5 to TRBJ2-7, with TRBD2 matching over 8 bases. The trim removed 5 bases at V and 2 bases at J, leaving 5 bases unmatched. Germline CDR1 is MNHEY and CDR2 is SVGAGI. This CDR3 has 14 amino acids. The CDR3 protein is CASSELAATYEQYF. CDR3 DNA: TGTGCCAGCAGTGAACTAGCGGCGACCTACGAGCAGTACTTC.

There are a few counts of this clonotype. This rearrangement joins TRBV5-1 to TRBJ2-4; TRBD2 matches at 12 bases. This CDR3 region has 15 residues. Germline CDR1 is SGHRS and CDR2 is YFSETQ. The ends lost 4 bases at V and 5 bases at J; junction bases unmatched: 4. The DNA of the CDR3 is TGCGCCAGCAGCAGATCTAGCGGGAGGGAAAACATTCAGTACTTC. The encoded protein is CASSRSSGRENIQYF.

In its sample, this clonotype was seen a few times. The V and J genes are TRBV7-2 and TRBJ1-6; D is unclear. Germline V gene data show CDR1 as SGHTA and CDR2 as FQGNSA. V was cut by 2 bases and J by 4 bases, with 0 bases left in between. This CDR3 is built from 12 residues. CDR3 nucleotide sequence: TGTGCCAGCAGCTTATATAATTCACCCCTCCACTTT. It translates to CASSLYNSPLHF.

The rearrangement uses TRBV25-1 and TRBJ1-6; D uncertain. The CDR3 has 15 amino acids. In germline, CDR1 is MGHDK, CDR2 SYGVNS. Between the trimmed V and J ends, which lost 5 bases and 0 bases, there was a span of 8 bases. CDR3 DNA sequence: TGTGCCAGCAGTCCCCCTCGCTCCTATAATTCACCCCTCCACTTT. As protein: CASSPPRSYNSPLHF.

The chain joins TRBV21-1 to TRBJ2-7; the table's TRBD1 call for D was not verified on the DNA. TRBV21-1 is listed as a pseudogene. The CDR3 loop spans 15 amino acids. CDR3: CASSMRTGGSHEQYF. The CDR3 DNA sequence: TGTGCCAGCAGCATGCGGACAGGGGGAAGCCACGAGCAGTACTTC.

The J gene is TRBJ2-1, the V gene TRBV7-7, with no clear D. V was clipped by 5 bases and J by 2 bases, with 7 bases between them. Germline loops: CDR1 SSHAT, CDR2 FNYEAQ (reference sequence). This CDR3 comprises 13 residues. The CDR3 sequence is CASSPDPYNEQFF. The CDR3 coding sequence is TGTGCCAGCAGCCCGGACCCCTACAATGAGCAGTTCTTC.

The chain combines TRBV9 with TRBJ2-6; a weak D match, TRBD2 (6 bases). Germline values: CDR1 SGDLS, CDR2 YYNGEE. The CDR3 extends over 17 amino acids. Trimming took off 2 bases at V and 2 bases at J, with 14 bases between the two ends. CDR3 sequence reads: CASSVFRGSTGANVLTF. DNA for the CDR3: TGTGCCAGCAGCGTTTTCCGGGGGAGCACTGGGGCCAACGTCCTGACTTTC. The full variable domain, completed using reference TRBV9 and TRBJ2-6, is DSGVTQTPKHLITATGQRVTLRCSPRSGDLSVYWYQQSLDQGLQFLIQYYNGEERAKGNILERFSAQQFPDLHSELNLSSLELGDSALYFCASSVFRGSTGANVLTFGAGSRLTVL.

This chain joins TRBV5-1 and TRBJ1-1; D ambiguous. This CDR3 has 14 amino acids. V lost 4 bases and J 1 base, leaving 11 bases between the germline ends. Germline V lookup: CDR1 SGHRS, CDR2 YFSETQ. CDR3 DNA sequence: TGCGCCAGCAGCCCTCAGACGGGGAACACTGAAGCTTTCTTT. This gives the protein CASSPQTGNTEAFF.

This clonotype appeared a few times. The chain joins TRBV24-1 to TRBJ2-1; D is unresolved. The CDR3 is made up of 16 amino acids. Trimming shortened V by 0 bases and J by 3 bases, and 11 bases separated the two germline ends. Germline CDR1 KGHDR, CDR2 SFDVKD. Here the CDR3 reads CATSDLQEGIYNEQFF. The DNA for the CDR3 is TGTGCCACCAGTGATTTGCAGGAAGGGATCTACAATGAGCAGTTCTTC.

The chain couples TRBV5-1 to TRBJ2-1, with 8 bases lining up with TRBD1. Germline V gives CDR1 SGHRS, CDR2 YFSETQ. There are 15 residues in the CDR3. The V and J ends lost 3 bases and 10 bases, in that order; junction bases with no gene match: 12. CDR3 protein: CASSYGTGTAGEQFF. CDR3 DNA sequence: TGCGCCAGCAGCTATGGGACAGGTACGGCGGGGGAGCAGTTCTTC.

This clonotype was seen only a few times. The chain carries TRBV25-1 and TRBJ2-1; D gene ambiguous. Trimming stripped 2 bases from V and 5 bases from J, with 7 bases between. CDR3 length: 13 residues. Germline-derived CDR1 and CDR2 are MGHDK and SYGVNS. The CDR3 nucleotides are TGTGCCAGCAGTGAACCCTGGGACAATGAGCAGTTCTTC. This sequence encodes CASSEPWDNEQFF.

This clonotype was counted between two and nine times. The genes are TRBV9 and TRBJ2-1; TRBD2 agrees at 9 bases. Germline V gene sequence: CDR1 SGDLS, CDR2 YYNGEE. There are 13 residues in the CDR3. V lost 6 bases to trimming and J lost 5 bases; unmatched junction nucleotides: 3. The CDR3 sequence: CASTAGGNNEQFF. In DNA form, the CDR3 reads TGTGCCAGCACGGCGGGAGGGAACAATGAGCAGTTCTTC.

The V call is TRBV20-1, the J call TRBJ2-1, with 11 bases matching TRBD2. After removal of 1 base from V and 7 bases from J, the junction contained 3 bases not matched to a gene. CDR1 and CDR2 from the germline V gene are DFQATT and SNEGSKA (reference sequence). CDR3 length equals 14 residues. The CDR3 DNA follows: TGCAGTGCTAGAGTAGGGACTAGCGGAAATGAGCAGTTCTTC. It encodes CSARVGTSGNEQFF.

The gene calls are TRBV20-1 and TRBJ2-2; the D is unclear. The CDR3 sequence is 14 residues long. Germline V gene sequence: CDR1 DFQATT, CDR2 SNEGSKA (reference sequence). Trimming removed 0 bases from V and 5 bases from J, with 10 bases in between. Written as DNA, the CDR3 is TGCAGTGCTAGAGATCAACAGTTTACCGGGGAGCTGTTTTTT. Translated, it gives CSARDQQFTGELFF.

The count of this clonotype is one. V and J are TRBV21-1 and TRBJ2-5; the table's D gene call, TRBD2, was not cross checked with the DNA. TRBV21-1 is a pseudogene segment. This CDR3 contains 20 residues. CDR3 residues: CASTAGWGLAGVGAQETQYF. The CDR3 region has the DNA TGTGCCAGCACCGCAGGCTGGGGACTAGCGGGAGTGGGGGCACAAGAGACCCAGTACTTC.

Only one count was recorded for this clonotype. The J gene is TRBJ2-7, the V gene TRBV24-1; D might be TRBD1 or TRBD2, each matching 6 bases. CDR1 KGHDR and CDR2 SFDVKD come from the germline V gene. V shed 5 bases and J shed 6 bases, with 25 bases lying between them. This CDR3 is built from 17 residues. CDR3 protein: CATSAGPGGGPYGEQYF. The CDR3 bases are TGTGCCACCAGTGCGGGGCCCGGGGGCGGCCCTTACGGCGAGCAGTACTTC.

The V gene is TRBV20-1, the J gene TRBJ2-1; 7 bases agree with TRBD2. The germline gives CDR1 DFQATT, CDR2 SNEGSKA (reference sequence). J gave up 4 bases and V 8 bases, and 5 bases lay outside the gene matches. The CDR3 is 12 amino acids. The CDR3 nucleotides read TGCAGTACAGCGGGAACTTACAATGAGCAGTTCTTC. Translation gives CSTAGTYNEQFF.

The chain combines TRBV20-1 with TRBJ2-1; 13 bases agree with TRBD2. This CDR3 is 13 amino acids long. J was trimmed by 14 bases and V by 5 bases; bases with no gene match: 9. Germline V gives CDR1 DFQATT, CDR2 SNEGSKA (reference sequence). As DNA, the CDR3 is TGCAGTGCTGACCGGCGGACTAGCGGGAGTGAGTTCTTC. It codes for CSADRRTSGSEFF.

This chain connects TRBV5-1 to TRBJ2-1, with 10 bases fitting TRBD2. The CDR3 length is 15 residues. V gave up 10 bases and J gave up 3 bases; unmatched junction bases: 10. Per germline, CDR1 SGHRS and CDR2 YFSETQ. CDR3 DNA sequence: TGCGCCGGCACCCTAGCGGGAGCCGACTACAATGAGCAGTTCTTC. Protein: CAGTLAGADYNEQFF.

Points on this clonotype: Its ends do not fully match the called genes, so a read error is possible. The V and J genes are TRBV11-3 and TRBJ1-1; 8 positions agree with TRBD1. Germline CDR1 SGHNT, CDR2 YENEEA. The CDR3 has 17 amino acids. In nucleotides, the CDR3 is TGTGCCAGCAGCCCAGGGGGCCACGGACCCATGAACGCTGAAGCTTTCTTT. This sequence encodes CASSPGGHGPMNAEAFF.

CDR3 protein: CSAHSGGASTDTQYF. In nucleotides, the CDR3 is TGCAGTGCGCATAGCGGGGGGGCCAGCACAGATACGCAGTATTTT. This chain joins TRBV20-1 and TRBJ2-3; 11 bases are a match to TRBD2. CDR1 DFQATT and CDR2 SNEGSKA come from the germline V gene (reference sequence). With 6 bases clipped from V and 0 bases from J, the junction kept 5 bases outside the gene matches. The CDR3 extends over 15 amino acids.

This clonotype was recorded a few times. V and J are TRBV21-1 and TRBJ1-6; the table's D call, TRBD1, was not checked against the DNA. TRBV21-1 is a pseudogene locus. This CDR3 region has 12 residues. The CDR3 DNA reads as TGTGCCAGCAGCAAAGGGGGGGAACCCCTCCACTTT. Protein: CASSKGGEPLHF.

This clonotype has just one count. V usage is TRBV5-1 and J usage is TRBJ1-2; D not certain. The length of the CDR3 is 14 residues. V shed 5 bases and J shed 2 bases, with 13 bases lying between them. CDR1 and CDR2 from the germline V gene are SGHRS and YFSETQ. CDR3 region: CASREYTDNYGYTF. The DNA of the CDR3 is TGCGCCAGCAGGGAATACACAGACAACTATGGCTACACCTTC.

This chain links TRBV11-3 with TRBJ2-7; TRBD2 agrees at 8 bases. The germline V gene encodes CDR1 SGHNT and CDR2 YENEEA. This CDR3 is 15 amino acids long. Unmatched junction bases numbered 12, after V lost 4 bases and J lost 7 bases. The CDR3 sequence is CASSSSGLAQGEQYF. The CDR3 DNA sequence: TGTGCCAGCAGCTCGAGCGGACTAGCCCAAGGGGAGCAGTACTTC.

V usage is TRBV20-1 and J usage is TRBJ2-7, with D unresolved. Germline CDR1 reads DFQATT; CDR2 reads SNEGSKA (reference sequence). The CDR3 spans 13 residues. V lost 3 bases, J lost 3 bases, and 12 bases lay in between. The CDR3 loop is CSARGSTYYEQYF. CDR3 DNA: TGCAGTGCTAGGGGGTCAACATACTACGAGCAGTACTTC.

The genes are TRBV3-1 and TRBJ2-7, with a weak D call TRBD1 (5 bases). Trimming pared 2 bases from V and 6 bases from J, leaving 8 bases between. Germline V lookup: CDR1 LGHDT, CDR2 YNNKEL (reference sequence). The CDR3 totals 12 residues. DNA for the CDR3: TGTGCCAGCAGCCAACAGGGTACCGAGCAGTACTTC. Translated: CASSQQGTEQYF.

This clonotype was detected a few times. This chain uses TRBV11-1 with TRBJ2-1, with unresolved D. V shed 11 bases and J shed 0 bases, with 14 bases lying between them. This CDR3 spans 14 amino acids. Germline CDR1 and CDR2: SGHAT and FQDESV (reference sequence). The CDR3 sequence: CASSAQSSYNEQFF. Written as DNA, the CDR3 is TGTGCCTCCTCAGCACAGAGCTCCTACAATGAGCAGTTCTTC.

The chain uses TRBV20-1 and TRBJ2-7, with 10 bases lining up with TRBD2. The CDR3 runs 14 residues. Unmatched junction bases numbered 6, after V lost 5 bases and J lost 2 bases. Looked up from germline, CDR1 is DFQATT and CDR2 is SNEGSKA (reference sequence). The CDR3 loop is CSAPTSGSTYEQYF. The CDR3 bases are TGCAGTGCTCCGACTAGCGGGTCTACCTACGAGCAGTACTTC.